The T cell receptor beta chain under discussion was sequenced for a study of blood T cell repertoires in COVID-19. About the study: Sites across the United States, Italy and Spain contributed samples from acute and convalescent COVID-19.

V lost 5 bases and J 4 bases, leaving 23 bases between the germline ends. The CDR3 covers 18 residues. CDR1 is LGHNA, CDR2 YSLEER, per germline. The table came from immunoSEQ multiplex PCR; TCRdb's copy has only in-frame clones and leaves some out. The sample contains some 160,000 clones, around 87% of which appear only once. This chain connects TRBV4-3 to TRBJ2-2; D may be TRBD2 (7 bases). The TCR sequence derives from a woman in her sixties or seventies with active COVID-19. Sequencing was done on a sample of peripheral blood. The CDR3: CASSSLGGGRLGTGELFF. The CDR3, as DNA: TGCGCCAGCAGCTCCCTGGGAGGGGGGCGCCTGGGCACCGGGGAGCTGTTTTTT.